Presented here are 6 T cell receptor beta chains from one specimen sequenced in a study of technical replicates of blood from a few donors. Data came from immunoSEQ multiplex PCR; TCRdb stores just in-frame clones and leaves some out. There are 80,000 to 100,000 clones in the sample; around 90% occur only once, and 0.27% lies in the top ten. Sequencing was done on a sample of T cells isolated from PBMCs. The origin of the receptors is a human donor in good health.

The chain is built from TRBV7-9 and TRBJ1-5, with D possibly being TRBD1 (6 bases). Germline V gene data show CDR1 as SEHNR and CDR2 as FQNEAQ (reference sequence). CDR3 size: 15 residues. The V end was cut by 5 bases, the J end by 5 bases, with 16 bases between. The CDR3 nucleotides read TGTGCCAGCAGCCCTACTGGGGACAATGATCAGCCCCAGCATTTT. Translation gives CASSPTGDNDQPQHF. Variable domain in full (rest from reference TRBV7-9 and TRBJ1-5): DTGVSQNPRHKITKRGQNVTFRCDPISEHNRLYWYRQTLGQGPEFLTYFQNEAQLEKSRLLSDRFSAERPKGSFSTLEIQRTEQGDSAMYLCASSPTGDNDQPQHFGDGTRLSIL.

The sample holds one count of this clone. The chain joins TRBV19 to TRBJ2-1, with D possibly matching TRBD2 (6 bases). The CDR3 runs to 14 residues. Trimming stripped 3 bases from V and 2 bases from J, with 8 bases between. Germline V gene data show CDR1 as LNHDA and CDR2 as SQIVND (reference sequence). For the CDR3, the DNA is TGTGCCAGTAGTATGCGGGGAACCTACAATGAGCAGTTCTTC. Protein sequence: CASSMRGTYNEQFF. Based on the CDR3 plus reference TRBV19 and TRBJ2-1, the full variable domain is DGGITQSPKYLFRKEGQNVTLSCEQNLNHDAMYWYRQDPGQGLRLIYYSQIVNDFQKGDIAEGYSVSREKKESFPLTVTSAQKNPTAFYLCASSMRGTYNEQFFGPGTRLTVL.

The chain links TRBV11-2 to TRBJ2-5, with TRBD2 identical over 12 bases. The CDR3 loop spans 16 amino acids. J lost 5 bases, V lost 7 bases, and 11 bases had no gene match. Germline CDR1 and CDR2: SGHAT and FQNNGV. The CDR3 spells CASTLRLAGVGETQYF. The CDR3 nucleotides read TGTGCCAGCACCCTAAGACTAGCGGGAGTGGGGGAGACCCAGTACTTC.

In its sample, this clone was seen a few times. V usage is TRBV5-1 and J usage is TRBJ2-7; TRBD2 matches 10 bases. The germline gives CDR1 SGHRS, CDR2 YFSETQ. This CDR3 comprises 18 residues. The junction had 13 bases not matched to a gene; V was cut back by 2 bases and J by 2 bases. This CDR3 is CASSFTRQRLAGPYEQYF. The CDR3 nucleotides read TGCGCCAGCAGCTTTACGAGACAGCGACTAGCGGGCCCCTACGAGCAGTACTTC.

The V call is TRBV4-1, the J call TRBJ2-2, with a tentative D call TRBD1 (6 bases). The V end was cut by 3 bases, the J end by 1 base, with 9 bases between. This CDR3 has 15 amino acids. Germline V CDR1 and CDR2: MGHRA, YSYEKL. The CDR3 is CASSHLGGNTGELFF. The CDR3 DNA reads TGCGCCAGCAGCCACTTAGGGGGGAACACCGGGGAGCTGTTTTTT.

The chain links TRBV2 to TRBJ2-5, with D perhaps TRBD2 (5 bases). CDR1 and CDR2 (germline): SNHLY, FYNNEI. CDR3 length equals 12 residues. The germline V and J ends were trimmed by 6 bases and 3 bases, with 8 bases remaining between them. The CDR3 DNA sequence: TGTGCCAGCAGAGTGGGAGAAGAGACCCAGTACTTC. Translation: CASRVGEETQYF.